The 3 T cell receptor beta chains in this list originate from one sample, sequenced in a study of T cells in Graves' hyperthyroidism and ophthalmopathy. Amplification yielded TCR beta CDR3 regions, with RNA transcripts as the source. Researchers ran a first-round RT-PCR on the TCR CDR3 using the HTBI primer set. TCRdb reanalysed the multiplex PCR reads using MiXCR and keeps one entry per CDR3 protein. The top ten hold less than 3.5% of the sample, which has around 600,000 distinct CDR3 sequences, roughly 15% seen once. The sequencing sample was made of blood. The receptors originated from a woman aged 40 to 50 with Graves' ophthalmopathy.

This clonotype was observed at least ten times. This chain joins TRBV2 and TRBJ1-2; D is unclear. This CDR3 spans 12 amino acids. Germline CDR1 and CDR2: SNHLY and FYNNEI. Trimming stripped 3 bases from V and 8 bases from J, with 10 bases between. In DNA, the CDR3 is TGTGCCAGCAGTGACACCGGGTACGGCTACACCTTC. Its translation is CASSDTGYGYTF.

The rearrangement joins TRBV12-3 or TRBV12-4 to TRBJ2-2; D gene ambiguous. There are 15 residues in the CDR3. V lost 6 bases, J lost 0 bases, and 11 bases lay in between. CDR3 region: CASRRTVANTGELFF. The CDR3 nucleotides read TGTGCCAGCAGGCGGACCGTCGCGAACACCGGGGAGCTGTTTTTT.

This clonotype was counted between two and nine times. The J gene is TRBJ2-7, the V gene TRBV29-1; the D is unclear. This CDR3 region has 13 residues. Germline-derived CDR1 and CDR2 are SQVTM and ANQGSEA. V gave up 4 bases and J gave up 0 bases, with 10 bases separating them. CDR3 coding DNA: TGCAGCGTTGTGGGTGGCTACTCCTACGAGCAGTACTTC. Translating gives CSVVGGYSYEQYF.